The 7 T cell receptor beta chains below come from one sample, sequenced in a study of patients and donors after allogeneic stem cell transplantation. TCRdb passed the RT-PCR reads through MiXCR, listing each CDR3 protein once. The profile shows 410,000 or so distinct CDR3 sequences, approximately 16% of them singletons. Sequenced input: blood, either unsorted or a sorted T cell fraction (not recorded which). The receptors were gathered from a human donor who was either an allogeneic HSCT recipient or a stem cell or donor lymphocyte infusion donor (not recorded which). It is not recorded whose cells these are; they may come from a transplant donor.

This clonotype was observed many times. The CDR3 sequence: CSVGVGLAYNEQFF. The CDR3 region has the DNA TGCAGCGTGGGGGTGGGACTAGCCTACAATGAGCAGTTCTTC. The chain couples TRBV29-1 to TRBJ2-1; 8 nucleotides line up with TRBD2. V lost 6 bases, J lost 2 bases, and 6 bases stayed unmatched. CDR1 and CDR2 from the germline V gene are SQVTM and ANQGSEA. This CDR3 region has 14 residues.

The V gene is TRBV11-2, the J gene TRBJ1-1; D unresolved. Looked up from germline, CDR1 is SGHAT and CDR2 is FQNNGV. The length of the CDR3 is 17 residues. Between the trimmed V and J ends, which lost 1 base and 5 bases, there was a span of 20 bases. The CDR3 is CASSLAIQWGIRTEAFF. Here the CDR3 DNA reads TGTGCCAGCAGCTTAGCAATTCAATGGGGAATAAGGACTGAAGCTTTCTTT. Supplemented by reference TRBV11-2 and TRBJ1-1, the full variable domain reads EAGVAQSPRYKIIEKRQSVAFWCNPISGHATLYWYQQILGQGPKLLIQFQNNGVVDDSQLPKDRFSAERLKGVDSTLKIQPAKLEDSAVYLCASSLAIQWGIRTEAFFGQGTRLTVV.

V is TRBV11-3 and J is TRBJ2-2; D is perhaps TRBD1 (5 bases). V dropped 4 bases and J dropped 6 bases, with 15 bases sitting between them. This CDR3 is 15 amino acids long. Germline V lookup: CDR1 SGHNT, CDR2 YENEEA. Here the CDR3 DNA reads TGTGCCAGCAGCTCACAAGGGGTTGGTTCCGGGGAGCTGTTTTTT. Its protein is CASSSQGVGSGELFF.

V usage is TRBV4-2 and J usage is TRBJ1-6, with D hard to call. V dropped 0 bases and J dropped 6 bases, with 9 bases sitting between them. CDR1 is LGHNA, CDR2 YNFKEQ, per germline. CDR3 length equals 15 residues. The CDR3 protein is CASSQDTRLNSPLHF. The CDR3 coding sequence is TGTGCCAGCAGCCAAGATACGCGGCTTAATTCACCCCTCCACTTT.

In this sample, this clonotype turned up a few times. The rearrangement links TRBV12-3 or TRBV12-4 to TRBJ2-7, with a weak D call TRBD1 (6 bases). V lost 4 bases to trimming and J lost 2 bases, with 12 bases between them. This CDR3 has 14 residues. The CDR3 region is CASSWGHPPYEQYF. CDR3 DNA sequence: TGTGCCAGCAGTTGGGGACATCCCCCCTACGAGCAGTACTTC.

This clonotype was counted only a few times. V is TRBV6-2 or TRBV6-3 and J is TRBJ2-3; 12 bases fit TRBD1. The CDR3 length is 16 residues. CDR1 is MNHEY, CDR2 SVGEGT, per germline. The J segment lost 6 bases and the V segment lost 7 bases, leaving 11 bases of the junction unmatched. This CDR3 is CASKTLRDRGQDTQYF. CDR3 DNA sequence: TGTGCCAGCAAAACACTGCGGGACAGGGGGCAGGATACGCAGTATTTT.

This clonotype came up a few times. CDR3 bases: TGCGCCAGCAGACCAGGGGGGGCTCTTGGGGCCAACGTCCTGACTTTC. This encodes CASRPGGALGANVLTF. V and J are TRBV5-1 and TRBJ2-6; tentatively, D is TRBD1 or TRBD2 (7 bases each). Germline V gives CDR1 SGHRS, CDR2 YFSETQ. This CDR3 is built from 16 residues. Trimming removed 5 bases from V and 3 bases from J, with 15 bases in between.